This TCR beta chain was sequenced for a study of T cell repertoires in cytomegalovirus infection. For the study at large: Indications of both CMV infection and matching HLA type were provided by public TCR beta signatures.

J was trimmed by 4 bases and V by 4 bases; bases with no gene match: 5. The length of the CDR3 is 14 residues. The germline V gene has CDR1 SNHLY and CDR2 FYNNEI. TCRdb processed the reads anew with MiXCR; each CDR3 protein has one entry. The sample contains 350,000 to 450,000 distinct CDR3 sequences, 18% of which appear only once. Study results and limitations: Cumulative public TCR beta family frequency identified CMV carriers with the relevant HLA. In two of eight donors, the top clonotype was HLA-C-restricted CMV-specific.

On this clonotype: Its matching antigen is unknown.

Specimen: PBMCs. The J gene is TRBJ2-3, the V gene TRBV2; 7 bases map to TRBD1. The origin of this receptor is a human donor in good health (CMV status not recorded). Some clones in this sample may be carry-over from other donors' samples. The CDR3 here is CASSVRQGADTQYF. The CDR3 DNA reads as TGTGCCAGCAGTGTGAGGCAGGGGGCAGATACGCAGTATTTT. Combining the CDR3 with reference TRBV2 and TRBJ2-3 gives the whole variable domain EPEVTQTPSHQVTQMGQEVILRCVPISNHLYFYWYRQILGQKVEFLVSFYNNEISEKSEIFDDQFSVERPDGSNFTLKIRSTKLEDSAMYFCASSVRQGADTQYFGPGTRLTVL.